Listed below are T cell receptor beta chains from one sample, sequenced in a study of shared clonotypes between healthy human individuals. TCRdb's table, derived via immunoSEQ multiplex PCR, lists solely in-frame clones and lacks some. Among over 1.5 million clones, 95% to 99% were seen once, and the ten largest hold about 0.45%. The material sequenced was naive CD4+ T cells sorted from blood. The receptors come from a man aged 25-40 years in good health. The CDR3 runs from the conserved cysteine through the conserved F or W. Fields, in order: J gene, V gene, clone size, D gene, CDR3 protein, CDR3 DNA. A D gene is named only where the DNA matches it firmly. Clone size, where shown, is once, few, many, or a class for clones that have expanded.

>TRBJ2-3|TRBV5-1|once|NA
CASSLAGGGTDTQYF
TGCGCCAGCAGCTTGGCCGGTGGAGGCACAGATACGCAGTATTTT
>TRBJ2-1|TRBV5-1|NA|NA
CASSSGGYNEQFF
TGCGCCAGCAGCTCAGGGGGGTACAATGAGCAGTTCTTC
>TRBJ1-5|TRBV30|NA|TRBD1
CAWSTDRDSNQPQHF
TGTGCCTGGAGTACAGACAGGGATAGCAATCAGCCCCAGCATTTT
>TRBJ2-5|TRBV25-1|NA|TRBD2
CASSDAAGGLETQYF
TGTGCCAGCAGTGACGCGGCGGGAGGTTTAGAGACCCAGTACTTC
>TRBJ2-2|TRBV6-5|NA|NA
CASSYRTGLIGELFF
TGTGCCAGCAGTTACAGGACGGGGTTGATCGGGGAGCTGTTTTTT
>TRBJ1-4|TRBV5-8|NA|NA
CASSLGLFF
TGTGCCAGCAGCTTGGGGCTGTTTTTT
>TRBJ1-1|TRBV18|NA|NA
CASSPILGTNTEAFF
TGTGCCAGCTCACCAATTCTGGGAACGAACACTGAAGCTTTCTTT
>TRBJ2-1|TRBV7-9|once|TRBD2
CASTSTSGAYNEQFF
TGTGCCAGCACCTCCACTAGCGGAGCCTACAATGAGCAGTTCTTC
>TRBJ2-7|TRBV6-5|NA|TRBD2
CASSLAGATYEQYF
TGTGCCAGCAGTTTAGCGGGAGCCACCTACGAGCAGTACTTC
>TRBJ1-5|TRBV28|NA|NA
CASSLRTYNQPQHF
TGTGCCAGCAGTTTAAGGACATACAATCAGCCCCAGCATTTT
>TRBJ1-1|TRBV5-4|NA|TRBD1
CASSLEQGSTEAFF
TGTGCCAGCAGCTTGGAACAGGGGAGCACTGAAGCTTTCTTT
>TRBJ2-7|TRBV27|NA|NA
CASSLPSGRANYEQYF
TGTGCCAGCAGTCTCCCTTCGGGCAGGGCGAACTACGAGCAGTACTTC
>TRBJ1-2|TRBV5-4|NA|NA
CASSLARVRDDGYTF
TGTGCCAGCAGCTTGGCTCGCGTCAGGGATGATGGCTACACCTTC
>TRBJ2-3|TRBV14|NA|NA
CASSLSPGLTQYF
TGTGCCAGCAGCCTTTCTCCGGGACTGACGCAGTATTTT
>TRBJ2-7|TRBV5-1|NA|NA
CASTGSGSYEQYF
TGCGCCTCCACCGGGTCTGGTTCCTACGAGCAGTACTTC
>TRBJ1-1|TRBV27|NA|NA
CASSLRTATGNTEAFF
TGTGCCAGCAGTTTACGAACGGCGACGGGGAACACTGAAGCTTTCTTT
>TRBJ2-2|TRBV19|NA|NA
CASSMIRSGELFF
TGTGCCAGTAGTATGATTAGGTCCGGGGAGCTGTTTTTT
>TRBJ1-2|TRBV25-1|NA|TRBD1
CASSERSTGRFYGYTF
TGTGCCAGCAGTGAACGCTCGACAGGGCGATTCTATGGCTACACCTTC
>TRBJ1-1|TRBV18|NA|NA
CASSQQRQLMNTEAFF
TGTGCCAGCTCACAACAACGACAGCTAATGAACACTGAAGCTTTCTTT
>TRBJ2-3|TRBV10-3|once|TRBD2
CATKTSGHTDTQYF
TGTGCCACCAAGACTAGCGGACACACAGATACGCAGTATTTT
>TRBJ2-2|TRBV6-1|NA|NA
CASSVPPGPTGELFF
TGTGCCAGCAGTGTACCGCCGGGCCCCACCGGGGAGCTGTTTTTT
>TRBJ2-1|TRBV5-1|once|NA
CASSMDPGGTYNEQFF
TGCGCCAGCAGCATGGACCCTGGGGGGACCTACAATGAGCAGTTCTTC
>TRBJ2-1|TRBV13|NA|TRBD2
CASRGLAGVGEQFF
TGTGCCAGCAGAGGACTAGCGGGGGTTGGTGAGCAGTTCTTC
>TRBJ2-5|TRBV6-1|NA|NA
CASSERGRVQETQYF
TGTGCCAGCAGTGAACGGGGGAGAGTTCAAGAGACCCAGTACTTC
>TRBJ2-7|TRBV5-1|once|TRBD2
CASSYGTTYEQYF
TGCGCCAGCAGCTACGGGACTACCTACGAGCAGTACTTC
>TRBJ2-1|TRBV5-1|once|TRBD2
CASSLVTSASYNEQFF
TGCGCCAGCAGCTTGGTGACTAGCGCCTCCTACAATGAGCAGTTCTTC
>TRBJ1-4|TRBV30|NA|NA
CAWNCCENEKLFF
TGTGCCTGGAACTGCTGTGAGAATGAAAAACTGTTTTTT
>TRBJ2-2|TRBV5-1|NA|TRBD2
CATRRVAGEAGELFF
TGCGCCACCAGGAGGGTAGCGGGAGAAGCCGGGGAGCTGTTTTTT
>TRBJ2-7|TRBV5-6|NA|NA
CASSFGLGDTAEEQYF
TGTGCCAGCAGCTTTGGGTTAGGGGACACCGCCGAGGAGCAGTACTTC
>TRBJ1-1|TRBV5-6|NA|NA
CASSLARREAFF
TGTGCCAGCAGCTTGGCACGAAGGGAAGCTTTCTTT
>TRBJ2-1|TRBV10-1|few|TRBD2
CASSEGTSGTNEQFF
TGCGCCAGCAGTGAAGGGACTAGCGGGACGAATGAGCAGTTCTTC
>TRBJ2-3|TRBV18|NA|NA
CASSPLGGGITDTQYF
TGTGCCAGCTCACCCCTAGGGGGGGGAATCACAGATACGCAGTATTTT
>TRBJ1-5|TRBV10-2|NA|NA
CASSGQAHQPQHF
TGCGCCAGCTCCGGTCAAGCTCATCAGCCCCAGCATTTT
>TRBJ2-2|TRBV2|NA|NA
CASSEEVVVTGELFF
TGTGCCAGCAGTGAAGAAGTTGTGGTCACCGGGGAGCTGTTTTTT
>TRBJ2-5|TRBV5-1|NA|NA
CASSLVLGKETQYF
TGCGCCAGCAGCTTGGTCCTGGGGAAAGAGACCCAGTACTTC
>TRBJ2-1|TRBV19|NA|NA
CASSSLAGVEQFF
TGTGCCAGTAGTTCCCTTGCAGGGGTTGAGCAGTTCTTC
>TRBJ1-4|TRBV19|NA|NA
CASSAAMTKLFF
TGTGCCAGTAGTGCCGCTATGACAAAACTGTTTTTT
>TRBJ2-1|TRBV19|NA|NA
CASSIGWGRSSYNEQFF
TGTGCCAGTAGTATTGGGTGGGGGCGGAGCTCCTACAATGAGCAGTTCTTC
>TRBJ1-3|TRBV5-1|NA|NA
CASSLGTPGNTIYF
TGCGCCAGCAGCCTCGGGACTCCCGGAAACACCATATATTTT
>TRBJ2-3|TRBV15|NA|TRBD1
CATSRVKAAAGGFADTQYF
TGTGCCACCAGCAGAGTCAAAGCGGCGGCAGGGGGCTTCGCAGATACGCAGTATTTT
>TRBJ2-1|TRBV5-4|NA|NA
CASSPGVQIEQFF
TGTGCCAGCAGCCCGGGAGTTCAGATTGAGCAGTTCTTC
>TRBJ2-3|TRBV27|NA|NA
CASSLWNRVGRDTQYF
TGTGCCAGCAGTTTATGGAATCGGGTGGGGAGAGATACGCAGTATTTT
>TRBJ2-2|TRBV5-1|NA|NA
CASSLELAIGELFF
TGCGCCAGCAGCTTGGAATTAGCGATCGGGGAGCTGTTTTTT
>TRBJ2-6|TRBV27|NA|TRBD1
CASSPGQVVSGANVLTF
TGTGCCAGCAGCCCGGGACAGGTTGTTTCTGGGGCCAACGTCCTGACTTTC
>TRBJ2-7|TRBV2|NA|NA
CASSADTYEQYF
TGTGCCAGCAGTGCAGATACCTACGAGCAGTACTTC
>TRBJ2-7|TRBV29-1|once|NA
CSAMTGPYEQYF
TGCAGCGCCATGACAGGTCCCTACGAGCAGTACTTC
>TRBJ2-6|TRBV4-3|many|TRBD1
CASSQGDRGSGANVLTF
TGCGCCAGCAGCCAAGGGGACAGGGGCTCTGGGGCCAACGTCCTGACTTTC
>TRBJ2-1|TRBV18|NA|TRBD2
CASSPRLAGGHLFF
TGTGCCAGCTCACCTAGACTAGCGGGAGGTCATCTGTTCTTC
>TRBJ2-6|TRBV28|NA|NA
CASRRGLGSGANVLTF
TGTGCCAGCAGAAGGGGTTTGGGCTCTGGGGCCAACGTCCTGACTTTC
>TRBJ2-7|TRBV7-8|once|NA
CASSLVVTSYEQYF
TGTGCCAGCAGCTTAGTGGTCACCTCCTACGAGCAGTACTTC
>TRBJ2-1|TRBV5-4|NA|NA
CASSLQVLNEQFF
TGTGCCAGCAGCTTACAGGTCTTAAATGAGCAGTTCTTC
>TRBJ2-5|TRBV10-3|NA|NA
CASNGRIETGQETQYF
TGTGCCTCCAACGGGAGAATAGAGACAGGACAAGAGACCCAGTACTTC
>TRBJ2-7|TRBV27|NA|NA
CATWGSSYEQYF
TGTGCTACTTGGGGAAGCTCCTACGAGCAGTACTTC
>TRBJ2-7|TRBV7-9|NA|NA
CASSLLEWTSGDEQYF
TGTGCCAGCAGCTTATTGGAGTGGACCTCTGGGGACGAGCAGTACTTC